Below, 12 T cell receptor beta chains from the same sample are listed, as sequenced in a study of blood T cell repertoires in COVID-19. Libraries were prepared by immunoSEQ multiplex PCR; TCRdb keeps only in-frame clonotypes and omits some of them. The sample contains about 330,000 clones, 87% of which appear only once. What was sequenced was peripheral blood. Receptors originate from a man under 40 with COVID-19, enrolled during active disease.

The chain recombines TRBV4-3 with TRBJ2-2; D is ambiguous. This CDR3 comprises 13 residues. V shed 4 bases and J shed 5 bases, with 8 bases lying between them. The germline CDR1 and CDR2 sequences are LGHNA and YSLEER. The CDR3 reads CASSPSITGELFF. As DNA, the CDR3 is TGCGCCAGCAGCCCCTCTATAACCGGGGAGCTGTTTTTT.

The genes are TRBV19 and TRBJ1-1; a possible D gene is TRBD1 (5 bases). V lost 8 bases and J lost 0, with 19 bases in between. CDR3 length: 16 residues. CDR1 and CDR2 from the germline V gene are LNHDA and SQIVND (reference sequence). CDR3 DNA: TGTGCCAGTTGTTATTCCGGCGGGACCTTGAACACTGAAGCTTTCTTT. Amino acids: CASCYSGGTLNTEAFF.

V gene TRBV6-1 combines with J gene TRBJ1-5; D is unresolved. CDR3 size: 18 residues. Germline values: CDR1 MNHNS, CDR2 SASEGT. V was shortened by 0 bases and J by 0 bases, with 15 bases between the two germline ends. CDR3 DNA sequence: TGTGCCAGCAGTGAAGCGCGGGTCTGGGCGAATAGCAATCAGCCCCAGCATTTT. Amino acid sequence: CASSEARVWANSNQPQHF.

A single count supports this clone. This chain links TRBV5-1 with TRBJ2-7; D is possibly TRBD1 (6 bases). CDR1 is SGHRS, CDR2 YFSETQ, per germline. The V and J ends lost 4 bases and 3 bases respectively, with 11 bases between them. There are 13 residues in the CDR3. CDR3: CASSEDSDYEQYF. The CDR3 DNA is TGCGCCAGCAGCGAGGACAGCGACTACGAGCAGTACTTC.

This CDR3 reads CSVAPGQGRNTIYF. DNA of the CDR3: TGCAGCGTCGCCCCGGGACAGGGCAGGAACACCATATATTTT. The chain combines TRBV29-1 with TRBJ1-3, with TRBD1 matching 9 bases. V gave up 6 bases and J gave up 7 bases; unmatched junction bases: 10. From germline, CDR1 is SQVTM and CDR2 ANQGSEA. CDR3 length: 14 amino acids.

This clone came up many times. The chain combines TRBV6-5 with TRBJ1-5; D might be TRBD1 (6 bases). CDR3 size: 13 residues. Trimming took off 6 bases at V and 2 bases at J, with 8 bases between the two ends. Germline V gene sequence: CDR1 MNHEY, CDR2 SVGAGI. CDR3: CASRKGGNQPQHF. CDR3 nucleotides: TGTGCCAGCAGGAAGGGGGGCAATCAGCCCCAGCATTTT.

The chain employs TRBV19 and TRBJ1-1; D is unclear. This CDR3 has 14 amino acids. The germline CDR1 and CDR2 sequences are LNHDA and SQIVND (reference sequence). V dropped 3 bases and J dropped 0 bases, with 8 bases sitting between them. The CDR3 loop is CASSMRMMNTEAFF. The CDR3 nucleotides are TGTGCCAGTAGTATGAGAATGATGAACACTGAAGCTTTCTTT.

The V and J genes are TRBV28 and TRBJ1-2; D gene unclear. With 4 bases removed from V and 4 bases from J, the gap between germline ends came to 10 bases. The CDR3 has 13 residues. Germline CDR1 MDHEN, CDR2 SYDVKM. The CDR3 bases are TGTGCCAGCAGTTCCCGAACAGTCTATGGCTACACCTTC. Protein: CASSSRTVYGYTF.

The DNA for the CDR3 is TGTGCCAGCAGCCAACCGGTCAGACAGGGCCGTCTCTTTTTGGATAATGAAAAACTGTTTTTT. Its translation is CASSQPVRQGRLFLDNEKLFF. J is TRBJ1-4 and V is TRBV14; 7 positions match TRBD1. Germline CDR1 is SGHDN and CDR2 is FVKESK. After removal of 2 bases from V and 4 bases from J, the junction contained 22 bases not matched to a gene. This CDR3 spans 21 amino acids.

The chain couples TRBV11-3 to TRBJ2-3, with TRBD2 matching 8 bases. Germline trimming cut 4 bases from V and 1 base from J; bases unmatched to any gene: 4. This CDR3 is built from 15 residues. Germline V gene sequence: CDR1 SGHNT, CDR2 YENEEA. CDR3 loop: CASSSAGDGTDTQYF. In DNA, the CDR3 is TGTGCCAGCAGCTCAGCGGGAGACGGCACAGATACGCAGTATTTT.

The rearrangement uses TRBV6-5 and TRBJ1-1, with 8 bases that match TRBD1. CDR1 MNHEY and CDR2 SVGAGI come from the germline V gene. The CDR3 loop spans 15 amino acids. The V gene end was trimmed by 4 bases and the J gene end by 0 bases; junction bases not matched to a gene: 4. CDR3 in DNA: TGTGCCAGCAGTTTGGGACAGGCTTTGAACACTGAAGCTTTCTTT. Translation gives CASSLGQALNTEAFF.

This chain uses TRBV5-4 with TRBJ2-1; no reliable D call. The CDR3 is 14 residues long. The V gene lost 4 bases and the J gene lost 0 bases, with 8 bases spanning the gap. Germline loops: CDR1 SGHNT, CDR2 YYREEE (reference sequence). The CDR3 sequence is CASSLSSSYNEQFF. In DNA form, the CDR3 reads TGTGCCAGCAGCCTGAGTAGCTCCTACAATGAGCAGTTCTTC.